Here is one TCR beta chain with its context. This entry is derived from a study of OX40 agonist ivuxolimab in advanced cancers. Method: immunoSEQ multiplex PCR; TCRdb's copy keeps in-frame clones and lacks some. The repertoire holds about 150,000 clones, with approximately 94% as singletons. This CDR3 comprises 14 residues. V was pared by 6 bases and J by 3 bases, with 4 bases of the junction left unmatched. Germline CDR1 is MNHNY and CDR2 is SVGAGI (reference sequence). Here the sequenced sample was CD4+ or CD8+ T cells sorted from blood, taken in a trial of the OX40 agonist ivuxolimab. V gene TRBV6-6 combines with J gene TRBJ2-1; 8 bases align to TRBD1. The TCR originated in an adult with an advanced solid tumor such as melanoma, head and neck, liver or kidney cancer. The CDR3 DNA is TGTGCCAGCAGAACCGGGACAGGCTACAATGAGCAGTTCTTC. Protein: CASRTGTGYNEQFF.